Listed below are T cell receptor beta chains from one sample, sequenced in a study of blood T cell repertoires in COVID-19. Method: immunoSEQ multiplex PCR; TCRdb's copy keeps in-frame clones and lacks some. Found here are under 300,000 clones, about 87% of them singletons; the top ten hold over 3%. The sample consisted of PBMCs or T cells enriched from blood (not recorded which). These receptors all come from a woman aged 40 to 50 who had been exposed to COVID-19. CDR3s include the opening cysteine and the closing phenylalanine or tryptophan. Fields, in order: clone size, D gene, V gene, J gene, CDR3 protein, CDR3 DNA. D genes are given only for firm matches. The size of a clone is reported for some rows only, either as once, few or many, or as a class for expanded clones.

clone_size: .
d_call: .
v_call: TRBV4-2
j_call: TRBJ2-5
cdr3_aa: CASIIKLTQYF
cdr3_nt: TGTGCCAGCATCATAAAACTGACCCAGTACTTC

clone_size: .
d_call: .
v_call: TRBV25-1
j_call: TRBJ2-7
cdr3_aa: CASSPSGSSYEQYF
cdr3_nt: TGTGCCAGCAGCCCATCAGGGTCCTCCTACGAGCAGTACTTC

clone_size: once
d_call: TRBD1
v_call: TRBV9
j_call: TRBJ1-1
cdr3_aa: CASSVKGIGQGEAFF
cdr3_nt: TGTGCCAGCAGCGTAAAGGGGATTGGACAGGGGGAAGCTTTCTTT

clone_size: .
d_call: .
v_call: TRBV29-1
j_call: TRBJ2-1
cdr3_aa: CSGAGREDNEQFF
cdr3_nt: TGCAGCGGGGCAGGCAGGGAGGACAATGAGCAGTTCTTC

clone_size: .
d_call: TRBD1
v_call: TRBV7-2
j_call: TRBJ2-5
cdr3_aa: CASSQDGTGVQETQYF
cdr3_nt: TGTGCCAGCAGCCAAGACGGGACAGGGGTCCAAGAGACCCAGTACTTC

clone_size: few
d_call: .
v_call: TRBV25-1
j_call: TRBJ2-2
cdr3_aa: CASSETAGDTGELFF
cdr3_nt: TGTGCCAGCAGTGAAACGGCAGGGGACACCGGGGAGCTGTTTTTT

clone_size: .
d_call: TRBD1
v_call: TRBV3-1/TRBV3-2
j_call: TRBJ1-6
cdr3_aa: CASSQVPGQGTSPLHF
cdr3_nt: TGTGCCAGCAGCCAAGTCCCGGGACAGGGGACCTCACCCCTCCACTTT

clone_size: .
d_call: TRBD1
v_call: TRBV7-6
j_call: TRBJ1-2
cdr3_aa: CASSLGQGSGYTF
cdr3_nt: TGTGCCAGCAGCCTGGGACAGGGGTCTGGCTACACCTTC

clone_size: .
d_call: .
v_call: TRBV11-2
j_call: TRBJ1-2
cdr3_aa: CASSLKQGVSYGYTF
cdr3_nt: TGTGCCAGCAGCTTAAAGCAGGGCGTCTCATATGGCTACACCTTC

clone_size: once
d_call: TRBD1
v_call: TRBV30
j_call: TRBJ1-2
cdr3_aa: CASRDSYGYTF
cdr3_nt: TGTGCCAGCCGGGACAGTTATGGCTACACCTTC

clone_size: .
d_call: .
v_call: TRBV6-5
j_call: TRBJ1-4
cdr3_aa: CASSPGFTNEKLFF
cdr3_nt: TGTGCCAGCAGTCCAGGGTTCACTAATGAAAAACTGTTTTTT

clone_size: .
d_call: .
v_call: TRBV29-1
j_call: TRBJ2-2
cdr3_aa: CSVSTRLTNTGELFF
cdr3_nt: TGCAGCGTTTCAACTAGACTTACGAACACCGGGGAGCTGTTTTTT

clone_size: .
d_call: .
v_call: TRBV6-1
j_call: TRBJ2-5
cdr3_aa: CASSDRVETQYF
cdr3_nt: TGTGCCAGCAGTGACAGGGTGGAGACCCAGTACTTC

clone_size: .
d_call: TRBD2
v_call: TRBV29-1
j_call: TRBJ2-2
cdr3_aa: CSVEGRGSGELFF
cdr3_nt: TGCAGCGTTGAAGGGCGGGGGTCCGGGGAGCTGTTTTTT

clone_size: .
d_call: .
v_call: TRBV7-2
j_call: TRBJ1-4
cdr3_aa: CASSLIGRGDEKLFF
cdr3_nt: TGTGCCAGCAGCTTAATCGGGCGCGGGGATGAAAAACTGTTTTTT

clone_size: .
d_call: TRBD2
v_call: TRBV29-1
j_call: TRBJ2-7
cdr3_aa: CSVELGGRAYEQYF
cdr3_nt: TGCAGCGTTGAGTTGGGGGGGAGGGCCTACGAGCAGTACTTC

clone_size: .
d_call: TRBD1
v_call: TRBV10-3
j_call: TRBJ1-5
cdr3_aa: CAISESFPGGYSNQPQHF
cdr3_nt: TGTGCCATCAGTGAGTCGTTTCCAGGGGGGTATAGCAATCAGCCCCAGCATTTT

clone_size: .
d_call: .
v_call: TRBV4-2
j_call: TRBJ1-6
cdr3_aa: CASSQTDRTNSPLHF
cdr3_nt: TGTGCCAGCAGCCAGACCGACAGAACTAATTCACCCCTCCACTTT

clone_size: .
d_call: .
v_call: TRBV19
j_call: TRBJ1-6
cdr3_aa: CASSKRQLSSSYNSPLHF
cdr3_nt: TGTGCCAGTAGTAAGCGACAGCTCTCGAGCTCCTATAATTCACCCCTCCACTTT

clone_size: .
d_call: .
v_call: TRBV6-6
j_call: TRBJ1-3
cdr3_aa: CASSLGGSGNTIYF
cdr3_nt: TGTGCCAGCTCCCTCGGGGGGAGTGGAAACACCATATATTTT

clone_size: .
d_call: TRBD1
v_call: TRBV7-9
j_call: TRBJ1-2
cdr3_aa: CASSSEDRVMHGYTF
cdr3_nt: TGTGCCAGCAGCTCAGAAGACAGGGTTATGCATGGCTACACCTTC

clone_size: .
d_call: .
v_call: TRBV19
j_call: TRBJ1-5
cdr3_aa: CASSITGSNQPQHF
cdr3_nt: TGTGCCAGTAGTATCACCGGTAGCAATCAGCCCCAGCATTTT

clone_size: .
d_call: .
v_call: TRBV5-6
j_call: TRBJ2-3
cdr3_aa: CASSLVGAEDTQYF
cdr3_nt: TGTGCCAGCAGCTTGGTAGGGGCCGAAGATACGCAGTATTTT

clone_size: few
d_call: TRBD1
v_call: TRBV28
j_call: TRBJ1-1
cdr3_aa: CASSLPLVRTGLGAFF
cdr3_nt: TGTGCCAGCAGTTTACCCCTGGTACGGACAGGCCTAGGGGCTTTCTTT

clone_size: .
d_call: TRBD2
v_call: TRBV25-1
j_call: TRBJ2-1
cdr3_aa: CASSESGLAGYNEQFF
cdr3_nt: TGTGCCAGCAGTGAGTCCGGACTAGCGGGGTACAATGAGCAGTTCTTC

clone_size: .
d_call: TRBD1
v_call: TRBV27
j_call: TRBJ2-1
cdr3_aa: CASSLSGTGPYNEQFF
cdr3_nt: TGTGCCAGCAGTTTATCTGGGACAGGACCCTACAATGAGCAGTTCTTC

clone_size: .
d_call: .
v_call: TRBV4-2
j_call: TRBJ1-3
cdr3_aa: CASSRGSEGPHSGNTIYF
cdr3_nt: TGTGCCAGCAGCCGAGGGAGTGAGGGTCCCCACTCTGGAAACACCATATATTTT